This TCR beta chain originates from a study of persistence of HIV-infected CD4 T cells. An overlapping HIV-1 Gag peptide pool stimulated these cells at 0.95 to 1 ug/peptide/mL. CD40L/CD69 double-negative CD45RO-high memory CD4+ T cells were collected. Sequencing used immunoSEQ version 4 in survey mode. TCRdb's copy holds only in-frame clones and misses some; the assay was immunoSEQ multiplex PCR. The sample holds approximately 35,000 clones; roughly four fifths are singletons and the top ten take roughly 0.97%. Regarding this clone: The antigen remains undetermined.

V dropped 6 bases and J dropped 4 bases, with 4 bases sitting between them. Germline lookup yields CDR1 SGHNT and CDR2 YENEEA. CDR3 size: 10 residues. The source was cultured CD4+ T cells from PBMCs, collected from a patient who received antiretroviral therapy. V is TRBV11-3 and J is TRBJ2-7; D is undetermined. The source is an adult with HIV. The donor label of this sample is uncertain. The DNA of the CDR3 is TGTGCCAGCAGGGAGTACGAGCAGTACTTC. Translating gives CASREYEQYF. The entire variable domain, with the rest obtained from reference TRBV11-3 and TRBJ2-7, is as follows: EAGVVQSPRYKIIEKKQPVAFWCNPISGHNTLYWYLQNLGQGPELLIRYENEEAVDDSQLPKDRFSAERLKGVDSTLKIQPAELGDSAVYLCASREYEQYFGPGTRLTVT.